The present TCR beta chain was sequenced within a study of T-cell reconstitution after alpha-beta-depleted transplantation in children (dated by TCRdb to about 2016). Broadly, across the study: T-cell immune reconstitution after TCRalphabeta/CD19-depleted allogeneic hematopoietic cell transplantation in children was quantitatively tracked in the study by means of TCR repertoire profiling. Paper-wide results and their limitations: Hyperexpanded clone frequencies declined over subsequent months; after one year, T-cell counts and TCRbeta diversity were mostly attributed to newly produced T cells. About two months after transplant, the apparently early recovery of alphabetaT-cell counts reportedly depended on just several hundred clones that had expanded rapidly and came from non-depleted graft cells. In some patients, the high TCRbeta diversity seen at day 60 was put down to recipient T cells and intrathymic progenitors that had survived conditioning.

Taken from the germline V gene (reference sequence), the CDR1 and CDR2 loops are SEHNR and FQNEAQ. Reading from cysteine to phenylalanine, the CDR3 counts 15 amino acids. Only the CDR3 DNA is retained, 45 bases long and in frame from the first base. V sheds 5 bases and J sheds 7 bases, leaving 21 bases between their ends. The library relied on PCR. Sequencing relied on an Illumina HiSeq 2500. Molecular barcoding was employed in the preparation of TCR libraries, with unique molecular identifiers being used to normalize TCRbeta repertoire quantification. TCRdb reran the public reads through fastp at Q25 and MiXCR, keeping productive beta chains. Rows are unified per CDR3 protein, each entry keeping the most common DNA and genes. Here the sample has 670,000 or so distinct CDR3 sequences; about an eighth occur a single time. The top ten clones comprise around 0.79% of the sample. Per the publication, the treatment or condition label means: allogeneic hematopoietic cell transplantation with graft depleted of TCRalphabeta T cells and CD19 B cells. The children who served as transplant recipients had been given grafts of TCRalphabeta/CD19-depleted allogeneic hematopoietic cells.

There are many counts of this clonotype. The target of this receptor is not known. Base qualities were left out, and no much larger clone turns up one base away. This material consisted of PBMCs, taken before TCRalphabeta/CD19-depleted stem cell transplant. This receptor was taken from a girl aged 2 to 9 with congenital amegakaryocytic thrombocytopenia, due to receive a stem cell transplant. The sequence links TRBV7-9 to TRBJ2-7; a tentative D match to TRBD1 spans 6 bases. CDR3 protein: CASSRRQASLSEQYF. The nucleotides read TGTGCCAGCAGCAGAAGACAGGCTAGTCTTTCTGAGCAGTACTTC.